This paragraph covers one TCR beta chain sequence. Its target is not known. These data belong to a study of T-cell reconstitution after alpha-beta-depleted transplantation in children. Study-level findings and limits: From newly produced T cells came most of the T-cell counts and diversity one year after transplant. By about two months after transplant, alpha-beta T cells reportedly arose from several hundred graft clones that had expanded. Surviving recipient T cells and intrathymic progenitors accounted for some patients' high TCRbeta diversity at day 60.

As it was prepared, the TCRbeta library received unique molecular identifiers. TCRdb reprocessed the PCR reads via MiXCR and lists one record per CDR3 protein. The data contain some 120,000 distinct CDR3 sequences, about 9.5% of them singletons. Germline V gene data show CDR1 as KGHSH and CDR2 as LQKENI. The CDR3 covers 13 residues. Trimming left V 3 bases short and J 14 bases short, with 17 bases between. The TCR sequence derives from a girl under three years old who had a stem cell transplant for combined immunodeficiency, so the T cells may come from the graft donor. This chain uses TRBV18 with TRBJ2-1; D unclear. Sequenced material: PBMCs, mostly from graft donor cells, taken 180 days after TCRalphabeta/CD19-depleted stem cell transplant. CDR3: CASSPSSYFLEFF. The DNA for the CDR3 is TGTGCCAGCTCACCGTCCTCTTACTTCTTGGAGTTCTTC. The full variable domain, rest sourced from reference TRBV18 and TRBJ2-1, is NAGVMQNPRHLVRRRGQEARLRCSPMKGHSHVYWYRQLPEEGLKFMVYLQKENIIDESGMPKERFSAEFPKEGPSILRIQQVVRGDSAAYFCASSPSSYFLEFFGPGTRLTVL.